This entry describes one TCR beta chain. Its antigen specificity is not known. Qualities for individual bases were not recorded, and no much larger clone is one base off. The protocol used for the library was the immunoSEQ multiplex PCR assay. A mixture of 60 forward primers for TCR Vbeta segments and 13 reverse primers for TCR Jbeta segments was used in the multiplex PCR. Amplification of the CDR3 region of rearranged TCR beta genes was performed with a multiplex PCR assay on genomic DNA. Amplified TCR beta libraries were sequenced as 87-base-pair reads on the Illumina HiSeq System. The authors' analysis ran thus. A later analysis counted approximately 84 million unique TCR beta chains across the 650 to 800 repertoires, and some 11 million of these chains were shared by at least two donors. A nearest-neighbor algorithm error-corrected the raw reads and collapsed the reads into unique sequences, merging closely related sequences to remove PCR and sequencing errors. CDR3 sequences were aligned to IMGT reference sequences to assign V, D and J gene segments. For a sequence to be retained, at least a six-nucleotide match to both a V gene segment and a J gene segment was required. Rearrangements were classified as productive when the CDR3 lacked stop codons and remained in frame with V and J, and all other rearrangements were classified as non-productive. Following IMGT convention, CDR3 was defined as the stretch from the second conserved V-encoded cysteine up to the conserved J-encoded phenylalanine. The earlier analysis of about 610 of the donors excluded sequences that lacked an unambiguous match to a single V gene segment. In an earlier analysis of about 590 of the donors, a V segment was called functional when productive rearrangements were above 56.7%, and segregating when the standard deviation between donors exceeded 5%. To diagnose cytomegalovirus status from the catalog of TCR beta chain sequences, a statistical classification framework was built. In a later analysis, TCR nucleotide sequences were compared against IMGT/GENE-DB human TR gene sequences so that V and J genes could be assigned. Using the TCRdist pipeline, a later analysis assigned CDR3 sequences along with most-parsimonious VDJ recombination scenarios. A later analysis defined each TCR beta chain by its CDR3 amino acid sequence plus V-gene family, and excluded reads lacking a unique V-gene family. To address suspected cross-contamination and a sequencing artifact, a later analysis removed a few hundred highly shared, low-generation-probability nucleotide sequences. In a later analysis, a clonal expansion index for each public chain was calculated from normalized within-repertoire ranks of inferred template counts. Generation probabilities in a later analysis came from a VDJ recombination model fitted to out-of-frame rearrangements, and those results were checked against IGoR. In a later analysis, hypergeometric tests were used to score TCR-TCR, TCR-HLA and TCR-CMV co-occurrence, with a repertoire-size bias correction applied to TCR pairs. In a later analysis, false discovery rates were estimated by permuting HLA or CMV assignments 20 times. In a later analysis, co-occurring TCRs were grouped using DBSCAN, with TCRdist sequence similarity added in when clustering inside HLA-allele-positive subsets. For co-occurrence clustering, repertoires with fewer than 30,000 or more than 120,000 public chains were excluded, along with a handful of repertoires with anomalous nucleotide sharing. Here the immuneACCESS table is served through TCRdb, limited to in-frame sequences with V and J called. Missing clones are a known gap in these copies; in checked studies unresolved V genes cover under half, and the rest lacks a known reason. That table is the source of V, J and clone size, and D and trimming were worked out from the DNA. Within this sample are 130,000 to 150,000 clones, with 75% to 85% of them counted one time only. In total, the top ten clones hold less than 3% of the sample.

The entry originates in a study of cytomegalovirus exposure and HLA in healthy donors listed by TCRdb under 2017. Broadly, across the study: According to an earlier analysis of 550 to 700 of the donors, some 180 million T cells yielded approximately 120 million unique TCR beta sequences and about 300 Gb of sequence data. An early release covering roughly 580 HLA-typed donors comprised about 290 gigabases of sequencing data and about 90 million unique TCR sequences. Of the roughly 400 genotyped donors, 65% to 90% were placed in the genetic ancestry cluster associated with self-reported Caucasian donors. The aim of the study was to test whether cataloging public T cell receptors could identify signatures of past pathogen exposure. Using immunosequencing, the study profiled T cell repertoires from fewer than 700 subjects and related those repertoires to cytomegalovirus serostatus. In addition to the first cohort of roughly 670 subjects, a separate validation cohort of 120 different subjects was used. To predict cytomegalovirus infection status, the study combined high-throughput TCR immunosequencing, statistical association of individual TCRs with disease status, and machine learning. To study patterns of TCR occurrence, a later analysis re-analyzed previously published TCR beta repertoires from hundreds of donors and added high-resolution HLA genotyping. Rather than drawing on any new phenotypic data, the later analysis identified candidate immune exposures from TCR beta sequences and the way those sequences occurred across donors. An earlier analysis of several hundred of the donors used high-throughput TCR beta sequencing to judge whether each TCR beta V gene segment behaved as functional or pseudogenic. Donor age, sex, ethnicity and CMV serostatus were collected together with the repertoire data. Genome-wide SNP genotypes for about 65% of the 666 donors were used in a later genetic analysis, which treated that subset as a discovery cohort. All discovery cohort repertoires had been generated using a single sequencing platform. Both class I and class II loci were covered by HLA typing, at four-digit resolution. Typing coverage varied by locus: roughly 620-640 donors for A, B, C, DRB1 and DQB1; roughly 520 for DQA1; more than 600 for DPA1; 450 to 480 for DPB1. Roughly 5 DR-DQ haplotypes were handled as single units for association and clustering, since linkage in the cohort was strong. Across roughly 420 genotyped donors of the cohort, an average of about 220,000 unique TCR beta nucleotide sequences per donor were sequenced, and roughly 17% of those sequences were non-productive.

The cohort was made up of 500 to 800 healthy bone marrow donors. At the time of sampling, every cohort member was nominally healthy, though immune exposures that went unrecorded were likely present. The donor was CMV seropositive and was included in the group of 250 to 300 seropositive cohort members. Every donor gave a peripheral blood sample, and the peripheral blood mononuclear cells from that sample were used for TCR beta sequencing. Genomic DNA was extracted from the blood cell samples with the Qiagen DNeasy Blood Extraction Kit. Points the paper makes about the study in general: The study gave a list of 150 to 200 TCR beta chains associated with cytomegalovirus. Some IMGT-functional V segments, including TRBV6-2 and TRBV6-3, could not be told apart with the 87-base-pair reads, so those segments were excluded. A later genetic analysis associated a missense DCLRE1C variant with V-gene and J-gene trimming of TCR beta chains, and an independent cohort replicated the association. Specific HLA alleles were associated with around 18,000 TCR beta sequences at a false discovery rate of 0.05 in a later analysis. It was suggested by the authors that the approach could potentially be generalized to other disease states and immunological phenotypes. A further reported finding was that TCR beta sequences accurately predicted the HLA-A and HLA-B alleles for most subjects in the first cohort. Because counts were too low, about 15 rarely observed V segments, including chromosome 9 orphons, were left out of the earlier analysis of approximately 580 of the donors. Because some donors lacked HLA typing at each locus, the association tests relied only on the typed subset. In an earlier analysis of about 600 of the donors, most TCR beta V segments appeared in productive rearrangements about 90% or about 30% of the time, broadly matching IMGT annotations. Compared with equally common non-associated chains, HLA-associated TCR beta chains in a later analysis were more clonally expanded and had lower generation probabilities. According to a later genetic analysis, donors in an Asian-associated ancestry cluster had fewer N-insertions in productive TCRs than the approximately 630-donor mean. A cluster of highly shared sequence variants was judged likely to represent a technical artifact of the sequencing pipeline. Most TCR sequences were observed very rarely across donors, whereas some public TCRs were present in many individuals. This cohort had only TCR beta chains sequenced, and the lack of alpha or paired-chain data limited which features could be detected. The classifier was reported to diagnose cytomegalovirus status with high specificity and sensitivity in both the original cohort and the validation cohort. According to a later analysis, most CMV-associated TCR beta chains appeared to be HLA-restricted, and the HLA associations seemed to be driven largely by CMV exposure. Correlated functional status among segregating V segments might be attributable to linkage disequilibrium, but an unknown experimental factor could not be ruled out. Assigning TCR associations to individual alleles was difficult when HLA alleles, especially DR and DQ, strongly co-occurred. For the cohort, immune exposure information was limited to CMV serostatus. A few of the identified cytomegalovirus-associated TCR beta chains were confirmed in vitro to be specific for cytomegalovirus antigens. The presence/absence analyses assumed that sequencing depth was roughly uniform across donors, and that assumption may not be true. Several of the top co-occurrence clusters appeared to be linked to parvovirus B19, influenza, CMV and Epstein-Barr virus, according to a later analysis. A later analysis found that TCR association rates varied across HLA loci, with DRB1 alleles showing the most associated TCRs and HLA-C alleles the fewest.

The germline V gene specifies MNHEY as CDR1 and SVGAGI as CDR2. The CDR3, from cysteine to phenylalanine, totals 14 residues. The read is trimmed to its CDR3 DNA, 42 bases read in frame from base 1. V lost 5 bases and J lost 2 bases, and the count of bases not matched to a germline gene is 5. Source material: PBMCs. The chain uses TRBV6-5 and TRBJ1-2, with 7 bases in between that match TRBD1. The sequence was collected from a young woman in good health and CMV-seropositive. The nucleotide sequence is TGTGCCAGCAGTCTGCAGGGACAGAACTATGGCTACACCTTC. Its translation is CASSLQGQNYGYTF.